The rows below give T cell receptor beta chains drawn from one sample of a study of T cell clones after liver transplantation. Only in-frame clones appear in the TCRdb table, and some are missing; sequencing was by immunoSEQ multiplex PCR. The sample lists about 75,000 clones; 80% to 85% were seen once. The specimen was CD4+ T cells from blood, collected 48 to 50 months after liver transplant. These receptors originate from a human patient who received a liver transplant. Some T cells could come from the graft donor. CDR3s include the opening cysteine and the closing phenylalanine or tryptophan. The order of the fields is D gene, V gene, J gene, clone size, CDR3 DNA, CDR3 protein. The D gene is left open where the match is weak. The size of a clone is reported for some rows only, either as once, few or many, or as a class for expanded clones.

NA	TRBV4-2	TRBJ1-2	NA	TGTGCCAGCAGCCAAGCCCCACCGTATTCCGGCTACACCTTC	CASSQAPPYSGYTF
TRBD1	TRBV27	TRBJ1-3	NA	TGTGCCAGCAATCAGGGGGCCGGAGGAAACACCATATATTTT	CASNQGAGGNTIYF
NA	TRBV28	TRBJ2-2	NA	TGTGCCAGCAGTTTAGTTTCCGGGGAGCTGTTTTTT	CASSLVSGELFF
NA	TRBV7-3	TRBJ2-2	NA	TGTGCCAGCAGCTCTGGCCTCGGGGAGCTGTTTTTT	CASSSGLGELFF
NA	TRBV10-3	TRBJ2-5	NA	TGTGCCATCATGCAGGGTGGAGAAGAGACCCAGTACTTC	CAIMQGGEETQYF
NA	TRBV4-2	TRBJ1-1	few	TGTGCCAGCAGCCAAGATTATGACGAAGCTTTCTTT	CASSQDYDEAFF
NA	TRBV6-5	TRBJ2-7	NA	TGTGCCAGCAGTTACCTATCTTTGAGAGAGCAGTACTTC	CASSYLSLREQYF
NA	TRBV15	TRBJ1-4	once	TGTGCCACCAGCAGAGAGATTCGGGGAGGGAAACTGTTTTTT	CATSREIRGGKLFF
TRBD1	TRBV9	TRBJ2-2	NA	TGTGCCAGCAGCGAGACAGGGCAGAACGGGGAGCTGTTTTTT	CASSETGQNGELFF
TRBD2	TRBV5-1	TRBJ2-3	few	TGCGCCAGCAGCTTTAGCGGGGATAGCACAGATACGCAGTATTTT	CASSFSGDSTDTQYF
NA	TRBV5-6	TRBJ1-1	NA	TGTGCCAGCAGCCGTCGATCCCTGTTGGCTTTCTTT	CASSRRSLLAFF
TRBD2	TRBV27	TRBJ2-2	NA	TGTGCCAGCAGTTATAGCGGGAGGTACACCGGGGAGCTGTTTTTT	CASSYSGRYTGELFF
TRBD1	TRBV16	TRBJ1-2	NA	TGTGCCAGCAGCCGGGACAGCGTCTATGGCTACACCTTC	CASSRDSVYGYTF
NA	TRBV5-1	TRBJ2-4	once	TGCGCCAGCAGCTTGGGCCAGGTGGGAGGCATTCAGTACTTC	CASSLGQVGGIQYF
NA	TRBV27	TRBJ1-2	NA	TGTGCCAGCAGGCGTTTGGGGGCGGGTGGCTACACCTTC	CASRRLGAGGYTF
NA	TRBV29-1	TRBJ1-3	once	TGCAGCGTTTCCGTTACTGGAAACACCATATATTTT	CSVSVTGNTIYF
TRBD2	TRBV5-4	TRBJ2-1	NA	TGTGCCAGCACCCCAGCGGGAGGGACCTACAATGAGCAGTTCTTC	CASTPAGGTYNEQFF
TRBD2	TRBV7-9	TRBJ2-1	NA	TGTGCCAGCCTAGCGGGAGGGGGGAGCTACAATGAGCAGTTCTTC	CASLAGGGSYNEQFF
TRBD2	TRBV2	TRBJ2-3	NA	TGTGCCAGCATCCAGACTAGCGGGATTTCAGATACGCAGTATTTT	CASIQTSGISDTQYF
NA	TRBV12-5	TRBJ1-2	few	TGTGCTAGTGGACGGGACCGCCTGTACTATGGCTACACCTTC	CASGRDRLYYGYTF
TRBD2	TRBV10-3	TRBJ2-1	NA	TGTGCCAGCGGGGGACTTTACAATGAGCAGTTCTTC	CASGGLYNEQFF
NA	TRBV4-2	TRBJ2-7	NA	TGTGCCAGCAGCCCTGTTCCTACCTCCTACGAGCAGTACTTC	CASSPVPTSYEQYF
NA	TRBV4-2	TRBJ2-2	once	TGTGCCAGCAGCCAAGATGGGAACAGAATCACCGGGGAGCTGTTTTTT	CASSQDGNRITGELFF
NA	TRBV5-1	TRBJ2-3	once	TGCGCCAGCAGCCCGAGCCTGGGCACAGATACGCAGTATTTT	CASSPSLGTDTQYF
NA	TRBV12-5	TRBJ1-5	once	TGTGCTAGTGGCGGACCAGAAGGCAATCAGCCCCAGCATTTT	CASGGPEGNQPQHF
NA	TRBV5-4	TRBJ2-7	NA	TGTGCCAGCAGCTCAAGACAGAATCCCTACGAGCAGTACTTC	CASSSRQNPYEQYF
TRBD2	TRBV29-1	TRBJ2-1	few	TGCAGCGTTGAACGGCGGGAGGAATTTAACAATGAGCAGTTCTTC	CSVERREEFNNEQFF
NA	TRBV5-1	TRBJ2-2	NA	TGCGCCAGCAGCGTGACCGCTAGTAACACCGGGGAGCTGTTTTTT	CASSVTASNTGELFF
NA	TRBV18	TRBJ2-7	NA	TGTGCCAGCTCACCGACCCTACACGAACAGGACTACGAGCAGTACTTC	CASSPTLHEQDYEQYF
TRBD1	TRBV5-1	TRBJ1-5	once	TGCGCCAGCAGCTTCACAGGGGGCAATCAGCCCCAGCATTTT	CASSFTGGNQPQHF
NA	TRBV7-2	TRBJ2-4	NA	TGTGCCAGCAGCTTAGACGAGGGGGCCAAAAACATTCAGTACTTC	CASSLDEGAKNIQYF
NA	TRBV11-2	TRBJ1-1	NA	TGTGCCAGCAGCCGACAGCGGGTGGGTACCGCTGAAGCTTTCTTT	CASSRQRVGTAEAFF
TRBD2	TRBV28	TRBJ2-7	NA	TGTGCCAGCAGTTTATCAACCCTCTTAGCGGGGGGTTTTTACGAGCAGTACTTC	CASSLSTLLAGGFYEQYF
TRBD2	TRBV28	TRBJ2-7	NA	TGTGCCAGCAGTCCCACGTCGGGGGGGGCCCCCTACGAGCAGTACTTC	CASSPTSGGAPYEQYF
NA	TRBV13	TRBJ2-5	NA	TGTGCCAGCAGCTCCTATAGTGGAAAAGAGACCCAGTACTTC	CASSSYSGKETQYF
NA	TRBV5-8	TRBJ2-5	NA	TGTGCCAGCAGCTTGGTTCAAGAGACCCAGTACTTC	CASSLVQETQYF
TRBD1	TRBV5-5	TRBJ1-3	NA	TGTGCCAGCAGCTTAGACAGGGTAACTGGAAACACCATATATTTT	CASSLDRVTGNTIYF
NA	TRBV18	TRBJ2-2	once	TGTGCCAGCTCACCAAGACAGGCACTTTCGAACACCGGGGAGCTGTTTTTT	CASSPRQALSNTGELFF
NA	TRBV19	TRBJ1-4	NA	TGTGCCAGTACTAAGGGGTTGGGTGAAAAACTGTTTTTT	CASTKGLGEKLFF
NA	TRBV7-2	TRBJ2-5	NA	TGTGCCAGCAGCTCGATCCGGGCGCAGACCCAGTACTTC	CASSSIRAQTQYF
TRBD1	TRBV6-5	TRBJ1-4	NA	TGTGCCAGCAGCGGACAGGGATTAACTAATGAAAAACTGTTTTTT	CASSGQGLTNEKLFF
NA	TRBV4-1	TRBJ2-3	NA	TGCGCCAGCAGCCTTCGGAAAAGTAGCGATACGCAGTATTTT	CASSLRKSSDTQYF
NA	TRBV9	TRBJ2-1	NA	TGTGCCAGCAGCGTAGCCTTACGGGGAAGCTCCTACAATGAGCAGTTCTTC	CASSVALRGSSYNEQFF
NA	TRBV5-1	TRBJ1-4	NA	TGCGCCAGCAGCTTGATTCCGGGGACGCCGGGTGGGACTAATGAAAAACTGTTTTTT	CASSLIPGTPGGTNEKLFF
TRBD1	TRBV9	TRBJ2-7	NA	TGTGCCAGCAGCTCAACCGGGACAGCAACCTACGAGCAGTACTTC	CASSSTGTATYEQYF
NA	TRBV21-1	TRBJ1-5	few	TGTGCCAGCAGGGACGGCCAGCCCCAGCATTTT	CASRDGQPQHF
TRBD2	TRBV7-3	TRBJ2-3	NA	TGTGCCAGCAGCCTCTCTGGCGGGGGGAACACAGATACGCAGTATTTT	CASSLSGGGNTDTQYF
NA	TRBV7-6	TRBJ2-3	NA	TGTGCCAGCAGCCCATCCATTGGGGATGGTACGCAGTATTTT	CASSPSIGDGTQYF
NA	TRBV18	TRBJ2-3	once	TGTGCCAGCTCACCACCTATGGGTCGCACAGATACGCAGTATTTT	CASSPPMGRTDTQYF
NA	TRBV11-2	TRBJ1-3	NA	TGTGCCAGCAGCTTAAGGCAGACTGGAAACACCATATATTTT	CASSLRQTGNTIYF
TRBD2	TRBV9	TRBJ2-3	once	TGTGCCAGCAGCGTGGGACTACTGAGCACAGATACGCAGTATTTT	CASSVGLLSTDTQYF
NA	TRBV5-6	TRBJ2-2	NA	TGTGCCAGCAGAAAGCGGAATACATGGGCGACCGGGGAGCTGTTTTTT	CASRKRNTWATGELFF
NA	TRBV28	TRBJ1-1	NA	TGTGCCAGCAGTGTTACAGGGAGCACTGAAGCTTTCTTT	CASSVTGSTEAFF
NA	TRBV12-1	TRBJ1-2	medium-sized	TGTGCCAGCAGCCGGCCCGTCCGGGAGGATTATGGCTACACCTTC	CASSRPVREDYGYTF
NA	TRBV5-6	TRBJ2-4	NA	TGTGCCAGCAGCTTGGGACAGGTCGAAAACATTCAGTACTTC	CASSLGQVENIQYF
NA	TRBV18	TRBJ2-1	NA	TGTGCCAGCTCACCAATCCAGGGGTGGTCCAATGAGCAGTTCTTC	CASSPIQGWSNEQFF
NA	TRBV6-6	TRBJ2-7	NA	TGTGCCAGCAGTTACTCGAGTAGCGGTGCTTCCTACGAGCAGTACTTC	CASSYSSSGASYEQYF
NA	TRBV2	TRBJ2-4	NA	TGTGCCAGCAGTCCTTACGACATTCAGTACTTC	CASSPYDIQYF